The entry that follows covers one T cell receptor (beta chain) sequence. A second PCR of 7 to 11 cycles used a sample-barcoded 5' primer and a J-beta primer mix. Carrying 12 random nucleotides, a template-switch adaptor labeled each individual cDNA molecule. Samples each returned at least 2.5 million CDR3-containing paired-end reads. TCRdb ran MiXCR on the 5' RACE reads and lists one entry per CDR3 protein. The data contain some 940,000 distinct CDR3 sequences, around 29% of them singletons. This sample is part of a study of blood T cells in healthy people across ages. Caucasian, healthy and from Russia, the donors were aged between about 6 and 90. Germline-derived CDR1 and CDR2 are MNHNY and SVGAGI (reference sequence). There are 16 residues in the CDR3. V lost 8 bases to trimming and J lost 4 bases, with 23 bases between them. These data were also filed under a second study, of T cells of mothers and their children.

The TCR comes from a woman in her thirties or forties in good health. The genes are TRBV6-6 and TRBJ1-2; D is undetermined. The sequencing input was blood. The CDR3 DNA follows: TGTGCCAGCGACTCATACCGGACCCTAGCTAGCTATGGCTACACCTTC. Its protein product is CASDSYRTLASYGYTF.